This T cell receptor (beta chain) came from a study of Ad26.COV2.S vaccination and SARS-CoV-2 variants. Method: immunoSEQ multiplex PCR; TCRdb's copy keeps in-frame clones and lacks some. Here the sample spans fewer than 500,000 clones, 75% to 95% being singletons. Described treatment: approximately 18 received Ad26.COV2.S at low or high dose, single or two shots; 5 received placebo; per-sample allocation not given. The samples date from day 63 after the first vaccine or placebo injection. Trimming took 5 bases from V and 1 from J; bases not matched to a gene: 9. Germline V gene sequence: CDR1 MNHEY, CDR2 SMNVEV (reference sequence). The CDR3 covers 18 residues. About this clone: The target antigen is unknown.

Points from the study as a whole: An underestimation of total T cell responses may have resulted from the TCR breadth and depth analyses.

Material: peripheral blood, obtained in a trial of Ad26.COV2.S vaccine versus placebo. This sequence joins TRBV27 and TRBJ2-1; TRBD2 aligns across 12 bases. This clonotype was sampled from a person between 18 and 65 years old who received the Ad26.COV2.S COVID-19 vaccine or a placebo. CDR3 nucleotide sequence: TGTGCCAGCAGTCCCCTGACTAGCGGGAGTGGTTCCTACAATGAGCAGTTCTTC. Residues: CASSPLTSGSGSYNEQFF.